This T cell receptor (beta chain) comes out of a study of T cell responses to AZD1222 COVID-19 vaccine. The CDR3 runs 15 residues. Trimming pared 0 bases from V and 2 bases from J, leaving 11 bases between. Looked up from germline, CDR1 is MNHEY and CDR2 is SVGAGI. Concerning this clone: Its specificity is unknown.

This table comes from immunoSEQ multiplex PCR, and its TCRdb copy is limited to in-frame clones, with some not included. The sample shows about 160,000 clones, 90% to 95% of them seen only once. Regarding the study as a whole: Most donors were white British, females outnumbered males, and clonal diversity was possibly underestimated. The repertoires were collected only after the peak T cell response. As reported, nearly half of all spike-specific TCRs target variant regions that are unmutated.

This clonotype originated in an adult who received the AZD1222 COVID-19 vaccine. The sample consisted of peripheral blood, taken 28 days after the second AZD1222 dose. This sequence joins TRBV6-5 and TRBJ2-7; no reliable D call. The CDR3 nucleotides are TGTGCCAGCAGTTACTCGCAGAAATACGCCTACGAGCAGTACTTC. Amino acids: CASSYSQKYAYEQYF.